The T cell receptor beta chain under discussion was sequenced for a study of T cells expressing NK-cell markers. Looking at the study overall: CD3+CD56+NKG2C+, CD3+CD56+NKG2C- and CD3+CD56-NKG2C+ T cells, once sorted, supplied the TCR beta repertoires.

Of note for this clonotype: Its matching antigen is unknown.

Whole-study results and caveats: Among several donors, these clonotypes also ranked first in the CD3+CD56-NKG2C+ fraction.

TCR beta libraries carry UMIs added by 5'RACE template switching. TCRdb re-called the 5' RACE reads and gives one entry per CDR3 protein, without DNA. This sample's clone table lists about 120,000 distinct CDR3 sequences. The clonotype was recovered from a woman between 18 and 75 years old in good health. The sequenced material came from blood T cells: a sorted CD56 or NKG2C T cell subset, CD4+ or CD8+ T cells, or bulk PBMC T cells (not recorded which).

CDR3 sequence: CASKGATVTNTEAFF. The V call is TRBV7-9, the J call TRBJ1-1. Germline CDR1 is SEHNR and CDR2 is FQNEAQ (reference sequence). The CDR3 runs 15 residues.